In this sample, the clone carrying this TCR beta chain turned up once. The antigen remains unidentified. This specimen belongs to a study of T cell responses to AZD1222 COVID-19 vaccine. Study results and caveats: Sampling that yielded the repertoires occurred only after the peak T cell response.

This CDR3 contains 15 residues. Deletions cut 1 base from V and 5 bases from J, with 12 bases between. Germline loops: CDR1 LGHDT, CDR2 YNNKEL (reference sequence). Produced via immunoSEQ multiplex PCR; TCRdb's table is partial and in-frame only. Seen here are fewer than 250,000 clones, about 92% observed once, and the top ten hold less than 1.2%. Specimen: peripheral blood, collected on day 0 of MenACWY control vaccination. The chain recombines TRBV3-1 (or the pseudogene TRBV3-2) with TRBJ1-5, with D unresolved. The source is an adult in good health. The CDR3 region is CASSQGTAYHQPQHF. The CDR3 DNA sequence: TGTGCCAGCAGCCAAGGAACAGCCTACCATCAGCCCCAGCATTTT.